A single sample is the source of the 5 T cell receptor beta chains below, sequenced in a study of CD8 T cells in Susac syndrome. RNA totalling roughly 0.45 to 1 ug underwent reverse transcription with random hexamers. TCRdb ran MiXCR on the immunoSEQ multiplex PCR reads and lists one entry per CDR3 protein. The profile shows some 140,000 distinct CDR3 sequences, around 75% of them singletons. Sequencing input: CD8+ T cells from PBMCs. The receptors originated from a human donor with multiple sclerosis.

The J gene is TRBJ2-1, the V gene TRBV7-3; 7 bases align to TRBD2. Germline assignment: CDR1 SGHTA and CDR2 FQGTGA. The CDR3 is made up of 14 amino acids. V was pared by 4 bases and J by 4 bases, with 4 bases of the junction left unmatched. The CDR3 loop reads CASSWASGYNEQFF. CDR3 DNA: TGTGCCAGCAGCTGGGCTAGCGGATACAATGAGCAGTTCTTC.

V gene TRBV2 combines with J gene TRBJ1-1; D is unresolved. The length of the CDR3 is 14 residues. The V gene's germline CDR1 is SNHLY and CDR2 FYNNEI. The ends were cut back, 5 bases at V and 4 bases at J, with 14 bases in the middle. CDR3 sequence reads: CASSMMAGVTEAFF. In nucleotides, the CDR3 is TGTGCCAGCAGTATGATGGCCGGCGTCACTGAAGCTTTCTTT.

The CDR3 loop reads CASSGSGEDYGYTF. The CDR3 nucleotides read TGTGCCAGCAGTGGGTCGGGGGAAGACTATGGCTACACCTTC. This chain joins TRBV2 and TRBJ1-2; possible D gene TRBD1, 5 bases. The CDR3 extends over 14 amino acids. The germline CDR1 and CDR2 sequences are SNHLY and FYNNEI. The V end lost 4 bases, the J end lost 3 bases, and 12 bases lay between the germline ends.

The J gene is TRBJ1-1, the V gene TRBV6-1, with D possibly being TRBD1 (6 bases). Looked up from germline, CDR1 is MNHNS and CDR2 is SASEGT. Trimming took 10 bases from V and 4 from J, leaving 28 bases between them. The CDR3 contains 17 residues. The CDR3 DNA reads as TGTGCCACCCTAGCCACTTTAGGGGGTGAAGAGACCACTGAAGCTTTCTTT. It is translated as CATLATLGGEETTEAFF.

The V gene is TRBV20-1, the J gene TRBJ2-5, with D tentatively TRBD2 (5 bases). The CDR3 runs to 13 residues. With 3 bases removed from V and 5 bases from J, the gap between germline ends came to 13 bases. Germline lookup yields CDR1 DFQATT and CDR2 SNEGSKA (reference sequence). CDR3 nucleotides: TGCAGTGCTAGGGGCTTTCTAGCCGAGACCCAGTACTTC. It encodes CSARGFLAETQYF.